This T cell receptor (beta chain) originates from a study of T cell responses to AZD1222 COVID-19 vaccine. Of note for this clone: Its antigen is not known.

Study observations and caveats: The study found Spike-specific TCR breadth and depth rose after two AZD1222 doses. Possibly, clonal diversity was underestimated; donors were largely white British and included more females.

CDR3 length: 11 amino acids. The ends were cut back, 6 bases at V and 8 bases at J, with 13 bases in the middle. The germline V gene has CDR1 SQVTM and CDR2 ANQGSEA. Profiling relied on immunoSEQ multiplex PCR, and the TCRdb table lists in-frame clones only, not all of them. The profile covers 66,000 or so clones, with 79% appearing a single time and approximately 23% taken by the ten largest. This receptor was identified in an adult in good health. The V and J genes are TRBV29-1 and TRBJ1-1; D may be TRBD1 (5 bases). The sample consisted of peripheral blood, taken on day 0 of MenACWY control vaccination. Here the CDR3 DNA reads TGCAGCGTGAGGGACCGGGTCGAAGCTTTCTTT. Its protein is CSVRDRVEAFF.